This TCR beta chain was retrieved from a study of regulatory T cells in long-lasting Graves disease. Overall study results and limits: Persistent disease preferred TRBV28, TRBJ1-2 and TRBJ2-5; new disease, TRBV20-1 and TRBJ2-1.

Time point: newly diagnosed GD, antithyroid drugs for less than 3 months. The authors made the TCR library using RNA they extracted from PBMCs. V shed 3 bases and J 9 bases; nucleotides not matched to a gene: 6. CDR3 length: 13 residues. Through Arm-PCR of CDR3 regions and iRepertoire HTBI primers, TCR beta libraries were built. A single record per CDR3 protein comes from TCRdb applying MiXCR to the multiplex PCR reads. The data show 350,000 to 400,000 distinct CDR3 sequences, around 15% seen once. Regarding this clonotype: The antigen is unknown.

The sample also formed part of further work on T cells in Graves' hyperthyroidism and ophthalmopathy.

This clonotype originated in a woman aged 18-29 years with Graves disease. This specimen was peripheral blood mononuclear cells (PBMCs), taken at new diagnosis, from a patient treated with antithyroid drugs. This chain uses TRBV12-3 or TRBV12-4 with TRBJ1-1, with 8 bases lining up with TRBD1. DNA of the CDR3: TGTGCCAGCAGTTTCCGCCGGACAGGGCAAGCTTTCTTT. Translating gives CASSFRRTGQAFF.